These 8 T cell receptor beta chains share one sample of origin, sequenced in a study of OX40 agonist ivuxolimab in advanced cancers. Assay: immunoSEQ multiplex PCR; the TCRdb copy retains only in-frame clones and omits some. Among 40,000 or so clones listed, around four fifths were seen once. The sequenced sample was CD4+ or CD8+ T cells sorted from blood, obtained in a trial of the OX40 agonist ivuxolimab. These receptors were taken from an adult with an advanced solid tumor such as melanoma, head and neck, liver or kidney cancer.

The chain combines TRBV7-9 with TRBJ1-6; D not certain. The ends were cut back, 2 bases at V and 2 bases at J, with 10 bases in the middle. The V gene's germline CDR1 is SEHNR and CDR2 FQNEAQ (reference sequence). CDR3 size: 16 residues. CDR3 sequence reads: CASSLRRVPYNSPLHF. DNA for the CDR3: TGTGCCAGCAGCTTACGCCGGGTCCCCTATAATTCACCCCTCCACTTT. Complete variable domain (other parts from reference TRBV7-9 and TRBJ1-6): DTGVSQNPRHKITKRGQNVTFRCDPISEHNRLYWYRQTLGQGPEFLTYFQNEAQLEKSRLLSDRFSAERPKGSFSTLEIQRTEQGDSAMYLCASSLRRVPYNSPLHFGNGTRLTVT.

V and J are TRBV9 and TRBJ2-1; no definite D call. CDR1 and CDR2 (germline): SGDLS, YYNGEE. There are 15 residues in the CDR3. The V end lost 2 bases, the J end lost 0 bases, and 9 bases lay between the germline ends. The CDR3 reads CASSVDDSSYNEQFF. CDR3 bases: TGTGCCAGCAGCGTCGATGATAGCTCCTACAATGAGCAGTTCTTC.

The rearrangement joins TRBV6-6 to TRBJ1-3; D unresolved. The CDR3 spans 14 residues. In germline, CDR1 is MNHNY, CDR2 SVGAGI (reference sequence). Trimming shortened V by 6 bases and J by 7 bases, and 16 bases separated the two germline ends. The CDR3 protein is CASRGGSQSNTIYF. CDR3 bases: TGTGCCAGCAGAGGTGGCAGTCAGAGTAACACCATATATTTT.

This clone was picked up one time. V and J are TRBV18 and TRBJ1-1, with 9 bases lining up with TRBD1. The CDR3 consists of 15 residues. The V gene's germline CDR1 is KGHSH and CDR2 LQKENI. Trimming cost V 4 bases and J 3 bases; bases outside gene matches: 6. Here the CDR3 DNA reads TGTGCCAGCTCACTGAACAGGGGGCGGGACACTGAAGCTTTCTTT. Translated, it gives CASSLNRGRDTEAFF.

This chain uses TRBV6-5 with TRBJ1-2; unclear D gene. Trimming left V 5 bases short and J 0 bases short, with 7 bases between. Germline V gene data show CDR1 as MNHEY and CDR2 as SVGAGI. CDR3 length: 13 amino acids. The CDR3 DNA reads TGTGCCAGCAGTATCGGGACTAACTATGGCTACACCTTC. Its protein is CASSIGTNYGYTF.

The rearrangement links TRBV5-1 to TRBJ2-5; TRBD2 agrees at 9 bases. V shed 2 bases, J shed 2 bases, and the junction held 4 bases outside the gene matches. The CDR3 is made up of 15 amino acids. CDR1 and CDR2 (germline): SGHRS, YFSETQ. The CDR3 here is CASSFIAGEQETQYF. The CDR3 coding sequence is TGCGCCAGCAGCTTTATAGCGGGGGAGCAAGAGACCCAGTACTTC.

The chain combines TRBV5-4 with TRBJ2-1; TRBD1 aligns across 7 bases. The ends lost 4 bases at V and 9 bases at J; junction bases unmatched: 13. The CDR3 has 15 amino acids. From germline, CDR1 is SGHNT and CDR2 YYREEE (reference sequence). In DNA form, the CDR3 reads TGTGCCAGCAGCCGGGACAGTCCGACTGGAAGTGAGCAGTTCTTC. Residues: CASSRDSPTGSEQFF.

V gene TRBV19 combines with J gene TRBJ2-7; tentatively, D is TRBD2 (6 bases). There are 11 residues in the CDR3. Trimming took 9 bases from V and 3 from J, leaving 9 bases between them. Germline V lookup: CDR1 LNHDA, CDR2 SQIVND (reference sequence). The DNA for the CDR3 is TGTGCCAGCGCCGGGAGCTACGAGCAGTACTTC. Protein: CASAGSYEQYF.